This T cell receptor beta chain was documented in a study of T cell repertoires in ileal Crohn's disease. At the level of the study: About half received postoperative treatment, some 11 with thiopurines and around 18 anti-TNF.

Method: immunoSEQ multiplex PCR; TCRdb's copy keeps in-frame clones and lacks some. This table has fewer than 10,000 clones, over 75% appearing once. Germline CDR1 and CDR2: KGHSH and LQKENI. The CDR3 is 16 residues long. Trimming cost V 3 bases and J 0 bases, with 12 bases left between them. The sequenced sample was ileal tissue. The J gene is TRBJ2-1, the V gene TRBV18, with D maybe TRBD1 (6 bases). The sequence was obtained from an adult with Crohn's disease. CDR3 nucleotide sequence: TGTGCCAGCTCACCTAACGACAGGAGCTCCTACAATGAGCAGTTCTTC. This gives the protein CASSPNDRSSYNEQFF.